The source of this T cell receptor beta chain is a study of lymphopenia after photon versus proton radiotherapy. Study-wide points: Under photons, naive T cells and diversity fell while effector/memory populations rose.

On this clone itself: The antigen is undetermined.

V shed 3 bases, J shed 2 bases, and the junction held 4 bases outside the gene matches. This CDR3 spans 14 amino acids. Germline V lookup: CDR1 GTSNPN, CDR2 SVGIG (reference sequence). Clones were sequenced by immunoSEQ multiplex PCR, and TCRdb holds only the in-frame ones, with some missing. In the table there are 55,000 to 70,000 clones, over 70% of which are singletons. This clonotype originated in a man older than 75 with esophageal cancer. This chain uses TRBV30 with TRBJ2-7, with 10 bases lining up with TRBD1. The sample consisted of peripheral blood, taken from a patient treated with proton-based radiotherapy. In DNA, the CDR3 is TGTGCCTGGAGGCGGGACAGGGGCCCCTACGAGCAGTACTTC. Translation gives CAWRRDRGPYEQYF.